Following are 9 T cell receptor beta chains from one sample sequenced in a study of blood T cells in healthy people across ages. Next came a second PCR, run for roughly 7 to 12 cycles, which used a sample-barcoded 5' primer along with a J-beta primer mix. TCRdb passed the 5' RACE reads through MiXCR, listing each CDR3 protein once. In the table there are over 1.5 million distinct CDR3 sequences, around half of which are singletons. The sequenced material came from blood. The receptors come from a woman in her thirties or forties in good health.

The chain carries TRBV7-6 and TRBJ2-3; 14 nucleotides match TRBD2. Germline trimming cut 5 bases from V and 1 base from J; bases unmatched to any gene: 8. The CDR3 spans 18 residues. Per the germline V gene, CDR1 is SGHVS and CDR2 is FNYEAQ. The CDR3 loop is CASSPEPGLAGGTDTQYF. In DNA, the CDR3 is TGTGCCAGCAGCCCGGAACCGGGACTAGCGGGGGGCACAGATACGCAGTATTTT.

This clonotype was found a few times. The genes are TRBV28 and TRBJ2-4; no firm D call. Germline CDR1 is MDHEN and CDR2 is SYDVKM. V gave up 6 bases and J gave up 0 bases, with 9 bases separating them. The length of the CDR3 is 14 residues. The DNA for the CDR3 is TGTGCCAGCAGGGCCTCTCTAGCCAAAAACATTCAGTACTTC. This translates into CASRASLAKNIQYF.

This rearrangement joins TRBV6-5 to TRBJ2-3; 8 bases are shared with TRBD1. This CDR3 comprises 17 residues. The V gene end was trimmed by 0 bases and the J gene end by 1 base; junction bases not matched to a gene: 6. CDR1 is MNHEY and CDR2 is SVGAGI in the germline V gene. This CDR3 is CASSYSGNRGGTDTQYF. The DNA for the CDR3 is TGTGCCAGCAGTTACTCGGGGAACAGGGGGGGCACAGATACGCAGTATTTT.

In this sample, this clonotype turned up once. The chain combines TRBV27 with TRBJ2-1, with D maybe TRBD2 (6 bases). Germline assignment: CDR1 MNHEY and CDR2 SMNVEV (reference sequence). This CDR3 is built from 16 residues. Trimming took off 6 bases at V and 0 bases at J, with 15 bases between the two ends. Written as DNA, the CDR3 is TGTGCCAGCAGAACCCACACTAGCCCCTCCTACAATGAGCAGTTCTTC. It codes for CASRTHTSPSYNEQFF.

The chain links TRBV10-1 to TRBJ2-2; maybe TRBD2 (7 bases). The germline gives CDR1 WNHNN, CDR2 SYGVQD (reference sequence). V dropped 8 bases and J dropped 5 bases, with 12 bases sitting between them. CDR3 length equals 13 residues. The CDR3 is CASGGARTGELFF. The CDR3 region has the DNA TGCGCCAGCGGGGGGGCGCGGACCGGGGAGCTGTTTTTT.

CDR3 amino acids: CASSLATILGIGVKNIQYF. The CDR3 DNA reads as TGTGCCAGCAGTTTAGCGACGATTTTGGGGATTGGGGTCAAAAACATTCAGTACTTC. The chain combines TRBV12-3 or TRBV12-4 with TRBJ2-4; D is uncertain. V lost 0 bases, J lost 3 bases, and 21 bases lay in between. The CDR3 sequence is 19 residues long.

The rearrangement links TRBV6-1 to TRBJ2-7; TRBD1 or TRBD2 may be the D gene (5 bases each). Per the germline V gene, CDR1 is MNHNS and CDR2 is SASEGT. V was shortened by 6 bases and J by 2 bases, with 11 bases between the two germline ends. The CDR3 has 13 residues. CDR3 sequence (DNA): TGTGCCAGCAGAACCGGGGCAGCCTACGAGCAGTACTTC. Translated, it gives CASRTGAAYEQYF.

The V gene is TRBV7-2, the J gene TRBJ2-1; no clear D. CDR3 length: 16 residues. CDR1 SGHTA and CDR2 FQGNSA come from the germline V gene. V dropped 1 base and J dropped 0 bases, with 10 bases sitting between them. In nucleotides, the CDR3 is TGTGCCAGCAGCTTAGGGGCTTACAGCTCCTACAATGAGCAGTTCTTC. It is translated as CASSLGAYSSYNEQFF. Drawing the rest from reference TRBV7-2 and TRBJ2-1, the complete variable domain is GAGVSQSPSNKVTEKGKDVELRCDPISGHTALYWYRQSLGQGLEFLIYFQGNSAPDKSGLPSDRFSAERTGGSVSTLTIQRTQQEDSAVYLCASSLGAYSSYNEQFFGPGTRLTVL.

This clonotype was detected only a few times. The rearrangement uses TRBV7-2 and TRBJ2-7, with D possibly TRBD1 on 6 matching bases. The CDR3 has 15 amino acids. CDR1 is SGHTA, CDR2 FQGNSA, per germline. V was shortened by 5 bases and J by 3 bases, with 17 bases between the two germline ends. In DNA form, the CDR3 reads TGTGCCAGCAGCCCTTGGGGGCCTGCTGACTACGAGCAGTACTTC. Translating it yields CASSPWGPADYEQYF.